This TCR beta chain was retrieved from a study of cytomegalovirus exposure and HLA in healthy donors. This clone was detected only a few times. The CDR3 has 14 residues. CDR1 is SGHNT, CDR2 YYREEE, per germline (reference sequence). V gave up 3 bases and J gave up 8 bases, with 17 bases separating them. Primers for the PCR totalled 60 Vbeta and 13 Jbeta. TCRdb's copy holds only in-frame clones and misses some; the assay was immunoSEQ multiplex PCR. Of roughly 160,000 clones in the sample, approximately 71% are singletons; the top ten hold 1.5%. Material: PBMCs. V usage is TRBV5-4 and J usage is TRBJ1-2; D call uncertain. The origin of this receptor is a girl under 18 in good health and CMV-seronegative. Here the CDR3 DNA reads TGTGCCAGCAGCTCGACCGAGACAAGAAGAGGCTACACCTTC. Translating gives CASSSTETRRGYTF.